The source of this TCR beta chain is a study of blood T cell repertoires in COVID-19. Germline V lookup: CDR1 LNHDA, CDR2 SQIVND (reference sequence). This CDR3 is 15 amino acids long. Trimming took off 4 bases at V and 1 base at J, with 11 bases between the two ends. Sequenced by immunoSEQ multiplex PCR; TCRdb stores in-frame clones only, minus some. Counted here are roughly 220,000 clones, nearly 90% occurring once; the ten biggest clones make up roughly 16%. What was sequenced was PBMCs or T cells enriched from blood (not recorded which). This chain joins TRBV19 and TRBJ1-5; D uncertain. The clonotype was recovered from a man under 40 who had been exposed to COVID-19. CDR3 nucleotides: TGTGCCAGTAGTACCGAGGAGTGGAGCAATCAGCCCCAGCATTTT. It codes for CASSTEEWSNQPQHF.